This TCR beta chain was observed in a study of T-cell reconstitution after alpha-beta-depleted transplantation in children. J lost 2 bases, V lost 5 bases, and 4 bases had no gene match. The CDR3 spans 15 residues. This clonotype was counted a few times. Its target is not known. The study's findings and limits: From surviving recipient T cells and thymic progenitors came the high day-60 TCRbeta diversity observed in some patients. The study reportedly traced alpha-beta T cells about two months after transplant to several hundred expanded graft clones. Once a year had passed after transplant, T-cell counts and diversity came mostly from newly produced T cells.

Library preparation (for TCRbeta) was performed with unique molecular identifiers. TCRdb reanalysed the PCR reads using MiXCR and keeps one entry per CDR3 protein. Of about 200,000 distinct CDR3 sequences listed, roughly 9.1% were seen once; the top ten hold roughly 36%. This clonotype originated in a male patient under 10 years old who had a stem cell transplant for acute myeloid leukemia, so the T cells may come from the graft donor. Sequencing was performed on PBMCs, mostly from graft donor cells, taken 360 days after TCRalphabeta/CD19-depleted stem cell transplant. The chain is built from TRBV12-3 or TRBV12-4 and TRBJ2-4; 9 nucleotides align to TRBD1. CDR3 nucleotide sequence: TGTGCCAGCAGTGCCGGGACAGGGCCCAAAAACATTCAGTACTTC. The encoded protein is CASSAGTGPKNIQYF.